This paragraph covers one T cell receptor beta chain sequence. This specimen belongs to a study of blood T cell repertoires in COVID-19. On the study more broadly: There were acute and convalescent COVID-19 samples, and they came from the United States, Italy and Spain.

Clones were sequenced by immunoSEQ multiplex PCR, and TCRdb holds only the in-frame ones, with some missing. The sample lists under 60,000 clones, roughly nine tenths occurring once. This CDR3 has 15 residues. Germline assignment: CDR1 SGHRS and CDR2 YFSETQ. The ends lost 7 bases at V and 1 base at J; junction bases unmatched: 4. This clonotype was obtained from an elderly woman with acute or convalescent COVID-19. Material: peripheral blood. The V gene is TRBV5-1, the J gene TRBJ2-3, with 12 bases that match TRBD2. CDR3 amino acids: CASWTSGEGTDTQYF. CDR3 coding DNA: TGCGCCAGCTGGACTAGCGGGGAGGGCACAGATACGCAGTATTTT.